The sequence of this T cell receptor (beta chain) was determined in a study of control samples from healthy donors and cancer patients. Assay used: immunoSEQ multiplex PCR; TCRdb lists only in-frame clones, some missing. The repertoire holds more than 85,000 clones, with roughly 90% as singletons. The CDR3 spans 13 residues. CDR1 is LNHDA and CDR2 is SQIVND in the germline V gene (reference sequence). V was trimmed by 6 bases and J by 0 bases, leaving 6 bases between them. This chain joins TRBV19 and TRBJ1-5; TRBD1 is a possible D gene (6 bases). The sequence came from a woman aged 55 to 70 with lung cancer. Sequenced: PBMCs. CDR3 in amino acids: CASRDSSNQPQHF. The CDR3 DNA is TGTGCCAGTAGGGACAGTAGCAATCAGCCCCAGCATTTT.